Listed here are 25 T cell receptor beta chains from one sample, sequenced in a study of a mutant IDH1 vaccine in newly diagnosed glioma. The time point here: week 5, during vaccination. Mutant IDH1 20-mer peptide, at 300 ug, made up each vaccine dose, with topical imiquimod. These receptors lack a known antigen. The table came from immunoSEQ multiplex PCR; TCRdb's copy has only in-frame clones and leaves some out. The sample has about 33,000 clones; approximately 83% are singletons. The material sequenced was PBMCs, taken from a glioma patient whose treatment included an IDH1 peptide vaccine. Every receptor here comes from a man aged 25-40 years with glioma.

V is TRBV30 and J is TRBJ1-2, with 7 bases lining up with TRBD1. J lost 2 bases, V lost 4 bases, and 4 bases had no gene match. Looked up from germline, CDR1 is GTSNPN and CDR2 is SVGIG (reference sequence). There are 13 residues in the CDR3. CDR3: CAWTGGLNYGYTF. Written as DNA, the CDR3 is TGTGCCTGGACAGGGGGGCTCAACTATGGCTACACCTTC.

The chain links TRBV7-3 to TRBJ2-5, with a possible D match to TRBD2 (5 bases). CDR1 is SGHTA, CDR2 FQGTGA, per germline. V shed 5 bases and J shed 5 bases, with 15 bases lying between them. The CDR3 is 14 amino acids. In nucleotides, the CDR3 is TGTGCCAGCAGCATAAATCGGGGTCATGAGACCCAGTACTTC. Its translation is CASSINRGHETQYF.

This clone was observed a few times. The chain couples TRBV30 to TRBJ2-2, with D possibly being TRBD2 (5 bases). The CDR3 loop spans 15 amino acids. V lost 7 bases to trimming and J lost 6 bases, with 21 bases between them. Germline V gives CDR1 GTSNPN, CDR2 SVGIG (reference sequence). The CDR3 nucleotides read TGTGCCTTCGAGGAGGCATCAAGTCGGGCCGGGGAGCTGTTTTTT. Encoded protein: CAFEEASSRAGELFF.

The chain carries TRBV6-1 and TRBJ1-3; D gene ambiguous. V dropped 6 bases and J dropped 8 bases, with 17 bases sitting between them. The CDR3 runs to 14 residues. Looked up from germline, CDR1 is MNHNS and CDR2 is SASEGT. The CDR3, as DNA: TGTGCCAGCAGGGACGGGTCGGGAGAGGACACCATATATTTT. Translated: CASRDGSGEDTIYF.

This clone was recorded a few times. This CDR3 is CASSPSASGDEQYF. The CDR3 nucleotides read TGTGCCAGCAGTCCCTCTGCTAGCGGGGACGAGCAGTACTTC. This chain joins TRBV6-6 and TRBJ2-7; 9 bases align to TRBD2. This CDR3 spans 14 amino acids. The germline V gene encodes CDR1 MNHNY and CDR2 SVGAGI (reference sequence). V shed 5 bases and J 5 bases; nucleotides not matched to a gene: 7.

The V call is TRBV18, the J call TRBJ1-5; D is unclear. The CDR3 runs 14 residues. Trimming removed 6 bases from V and 3 bases from J, with 12 bases in between. Germline V CDR1 and CDR2: KGHSH, LQKENI. The CDR3 DNA reads as TGTGCCAGCTCGGGCAGAGCTTTCAATCAGCCCCAGCATTTT. Its protein product is CASSGRAFNQPQHF.

V gene TRBV7-2 combines with J gene TRBJ1-6; 9 positions match TRBD1. The CDR3 runs to 17 residues. Germline-derived CDR1 and CDR2 are SGHTA and FQGNSA. V gave up 2 bases and J gave up 4 bases; unmatched junction bases: 6. The CDR3 is CASSLRPDRGYNSPLHF. The DNA of the CDR3 is TGTGCCAGCAGCTTACGGCCCGACAGGGGGTATAATTCACCCCTCCACTTT. Filled out from reference TRBV7-2 and TRBJ1-6, the complete variable domain reads GAGVSQSPSNKVTEKGKDVELRCDPISGHTALYWYRQSLGQGLEFLIYFQGNSAPDKSGLPSDRFSAERTGGSVSTLTIQRTQQEDSAVYLCASSLRPDRGYNSPLHFGNGTRLTVT.

V usage is TRBV9 and J usage is TRBJ1-1; the D gene is possibly TRBD1 (5 bases). The CDR3 has 15 amino acids. CDR1 SGDLS and CDR2 YYNGEE come from the germline V gene. Trimming removed 0 bases at V and 0 bases at J, with 9 bases between. The CDR3 loop reads CASSVGSGLNTEAFF. In nucleotides, the CDR3 is TGTGCCAGCAGCGTAGGGTCAGGGTTGAACACTGAAGCTTTCTTT.

The chain uses TRBV19 and TRBJ2-1, with 7 bases matching TRBD2. The germline V gene encodes CDR1 LNHDA and CDR2 SQIVND (reference sequence). The CDR3 length is 15 residues. V trimming: 1 base; J trimming: 5 bases; junction bases outside the gene matches: 5. CDR3 loop: CASSIGGGPNNEQFF. The CDR3 DNA reads as TGTGCCAGTAGTATAGGGGGGGGTCCCAACAATGAGCAGTTCTTC. Full variable domain (outside the CDR3, taken from reference TRBV19 and TRBJ2-1): DGGITQSPKYLFRKEGQNVTLSCEQNLNHDAMYWYRQDPGQGLRLIYYSQIVNDFQKGDIAEGYSVSREKKESFPLTVTSAQKNPTAFYLCASSIGGGPNNEQFFGPGTRLTVL.

The chain has TRBV27 and TRBJ2-7; possibly TRBD1 for D (6 bases). Trimming removed 5 bases at V and 7 bases at J, with 12 bases between. CDR3 length equals 12 residues. CDR1 is MNHEY, CDR2 SMNVEV, per germline (reference sequence). CDR3 protein: CASSMGAGEQYF. The CDR3 nucleotides read TGTGCCAGCAGTATGGGGGCAGGGGAGCAGTACTTC.

Here the CDR3 DNA reads TGTGCCAGTAGTAGGGCAGGGGAGGGCGGGGAGCTGTTTTTT. This translates into CASSRAGEGGELFF. V gene TRBV19 combines with J gene TRBJ2-2, with D perhaps matching TRBD2 (7 bases). The CDR3 totals 14 residues. Germline loops: CDR1 LNHDA, CDR2 SQIVND (reference sequence). Deletions cut 4 bases from V and 7 bases from J, with 13 bases between.

The rearrangement links TRBV4-3 to TRBJ1-2, with 10 bases aligning to TRBD1. V dropped 2 bases and J dropped 3; count of bases not matched to a gene: 15. Germline V lookup: CDR1 LGHNA, CDR2 YSLEER. CDR3 length: 19 amino acids. The CDR3 loop is CASSQYVQGQGRRDYGYTF. For the CDR3, the DNA is TGCGCCAGCAGCCAATACGTTCAGGGACAGGGGAGAAGGGACTATGGCTACACCTTC.

The chain recombines TRBV25-1 with TRBJ2-3, with TRBD1 identical over 7 bases. With 10 bases clipped from V and 0 bases from J, the junction kept 7 bases outside the gene matches. Germline V gene lookup returns CDR1 MGHDK and CDR2 SYGVNS. CDR3 length: 14 amino acids. CDR3 coding DNA: TGTGCCACCCGGGACAGATCGAGCACAGATACGCAGTATTTT. Protein sequence: CATRDRSSTDTQYF.

This clone was observed once. CDR3 DNA: TGTGCCAGCAGCGAATCATGGGGTAGCACAGATACGCAGTATTTT. It is translated as CASSESWGSTDTQYF. This sequence joins TRBV6-4 and TRBJ2-3; D unresolved. The germline V gene encodes CDR1 MRHNA and CDR2 SNTAGT. Trimming took off 6 bases at V and 0 bases at J, with 13 bases between the two ends. This CDR3 is 15 amino acids long.

CDR3 sequence reads: CASSPGRTAGYGYTF. CDR3 DNA: TGTGCCAGCTCACCTGGTCGGACTGCGGGCTATGGCTACACCTTC. V and J are TRBV18 and TRBJ1-2; D unclear. The V end lost 3 bases, the J end lost 4 bases, and 15 bases lay between the germline ends. The germline V gene has CDR1 KGHSH and CDR2 LQKENI. The CDR3 is made up of 15 amino acids.

This clone was observed once. This chain joins TRBV2 and TRBJ1-1, with 9 nucleotides matching TRBD1. The trim removed 7 bases at V and 1 base at J, leaving 10 bases unmatched. CDR3 size: 16 residues. Germline lookup yields CDR1 SNHLY and CDR2 FYNNEI. The CDR3 spells CASTMTGGGQNTEAFF. CDR3 nucleotide sequence: TGTGCCAGCACCATGACAGGGGGGGGTCAGAACACTGAAGCTTTCTTT. Full variable domain (missing parts from reference TRBV2 and TRBJ1-1): EPEVTQTPSHQVTQMGQEVILRCVPISNHLYFYWYRQILGQKVEFLVSFYNNEISEKSEIFDDQFSVERPDGSNFTLKIRSTKLEDSAMYFCASTMTGGGQNTEAFFGQGTRLTVV.

The chain carries TRBV9 and TRBJ1-1; TRBD1 might be the D (6 bases). This CDR3 spans 13 amino acids. The V end was cut by 3 bases, the J end by 3 bases, with 9 bases between. CDR1 is SGDLS, CDR2 YYNGEE, per germline. CDR3 DNA: TGTGCCAGCAGCGAGGGGGTTTACACTGAAGCTTTCTTT. It is translated as CASSEGVYTEAFF.

Here the CDR3 DNA reads TGTGCCAGCAGCCCTAGGCGGGGACAGGCGAGCACTGAAGCTTTCTTT. Its protein is CASSPRRGQASTEAFF. The V gene is TRBV13, the J gene TRBJ1-1, with 8 positions matching TRBD1. CDR3 size: 16 residues. V trimming: 5 bases; J trimming: 4 bases; junction bases outside the gene matches: 12. Germline V gives CDR1 PRHDT, CDR2 FYEKMQ (reference sequence).

The rearrangement links TRBV9 to TRBJ1-3; D gene unclear. The CDR3 extends over 17 amino acids. CDR1 SGDLS and CDR2 YYNGEE come from the germline V gene. The ends were cut back, 0 bases at V and 4 bases at J, with 17 bases in the middle. The CDR3 DNA sequence: TGTGCCAGCAGCGTAGCTATTGGGGTCTCGAGCGGAAACACCATATATTTT. Translating it yields CASSVAIGVSSGNTIYF.

The chain is built from TRBV11-2 and TRBJ2-1; D is unresolved. This CDR3 is built from 12 residues. V lost 0 bases and J lost 13, with 10 bases in between. In germline, CDR1 is SGHAT, CDR2 FQNNGV. CDR3 bases: TGTGCCAGCAGCTTAGATCGCGTCTTCCAGTTCTTC. Amino acid sequence: CASSLDRVFQFF.

J is TRBJ2-7 and V is TRBV5-5; 9 bases agree with TRBD1. The V segment lost 5 bases and the J segment 5 bases; nucleotides outside the gene matches: 5. The CDR3 runs 13 residues. CDR1 and CDR2 (germline): SGHKS, YYEKEE (reference sequence). The CDR3 sequence: CASRVTGGDEQYF. The CDR3 DNA is TGTGCCAGCAGGGTCACAGGGGGCGACGAGCAGTACTTC.

This rearrangement joins TRBV27 to TRBJ1-4; D perhaps matches TRBD1 (5 bases). This CDR3 spans 17 amino acids. Germline V gene sequence: CDR1 MNHEY, CDR2 SMNVEV (reference sequence). Trimming left V 3 bases short and J 6 bases short, with 20 bases between. CDR3 region: CASSLKQATRPDEKLFF. The DNA for the CDR3 is TGTGCCAGCAGTTTGAAACAGGCAACCCGTCCGGATGAAAAACTGTTTTTT.

The chain joins TRBV5-1 to TRBJ1-4, with D maybe TRBD1 (5 bases). Germline values: CDR1 SGHRS, CDR2 YFSETQ. The germline V and J ends were trimmed by 1 base and 5 bases, with 9 bases remaining between them. This CDR3 is 14 amino acids long. The CDR3 loop reads CASSLTWGNEKLFF. CDR3 in DNA: TGCGCCAGCAGCTTGACGTGGGGGAATGAAAAACTGTTTTTT.

V usage is TRBV11-2 and J usage is TRBJ2-3; no firm D call. CDR3 size: 15 residues. Trimming removed 0 bases at V and 11 bases at J, with 18 bases between. CDR1 SGHAT and CDR2 FQNNGV come from the germline V gene. CDR3 region: CASSLEAGPVSWQYF. CDR3 DNA sequence: TGTGCCAGCAGCTTAGAGGCAGGACCAGTCTCCTGGCAGTATTTT.

The chain employs TRBV4-1 and TRBJ2-7; 9 bases line up with TRBD1. V was clipped by 4 bases and J by 5 bases; unmatched bases: 12. This CDR3 is built from 16 residues. The germline gives CDR1 MGHRA, CDR2 YSYEKL. CDR3 in amino acids: CASSLQPGQGGNEQYF. The CDR3 DNA reads TGCGCCAGCAGCCTTCAACCGGGACAGGGAGGCAACGAGCAGTACTTC.